A single sample gave rise to the 26 T cell receptor beta chains below, sequenced in a study of blood T cell repertoires in COVID-19. The data were produced by immunoSEQ multiplex PCR, yet TCRdb's version contains in-frame clones alone and is incomplete. The repertoire holds nearly 200,000 clones, around 89% seen once, with approximately 8% in the top ten. Sequencing used PBMCs or T cells enriched from blood (not recorded which). The receptors here all came from a woman aged 18-29 years who had recovered from COVID-19.

The rearrangement joins TRBV20-1 to TRBJ2-5; the D gene is possibly TRBD1 (5 bases). Germline CDR1 reads DFQATT; CDR2 reads SNEGSKA (reference sequence). The CDR3 length is 13 residues. Trimming pared 3 bases from V and 4 bases from J, leaving 12 bases between. Here the CDR3 DNA reads TGCAGTGCTAGTACGCAGGGCGGAGAGACCCAGTACTTC. Its protein is CSASTQGGETQYF.

The CDR3 is CATSGRTGRDTEAFF. The CDR3 nucleotides read TGTGCCACCAGTGGACGGACAGGTCGGGACACTGAAGCTTTCTTT. V and J are TRBV24-1 and TRBJ1-1, with 7 bases lining up with TRBD1. CDR1 KGHDR and CDR2 SFDVKD come from the germline V gene. V lost 5 bases and J lost 3; bases outside the gene matches: 8. The CDR3 covers 15 residues.

The chain recombines TRBV9 with TRBJ1-6; no clear D. The V end lost 1 base, the J end lost 9 bases, and 11 bases lay between the germline ends. The CDR3 sequence is 14 residues long. Germline loops: CDR1 SGDLS, CDR2 YYNGEE. The DNA for the CDR3 is TGTGCCAGCAGCGTACGGGGAGGAACTTCACCCCTCCACTTT. Protein sequence: CASSVRGGTSPLHF. The whole variable domain, remainder taken from reference TRBV9 and TRBJ1-6, is DSGVTQTPKHLITATGQRVTLRCSPRSGDLSVYWYQQSLDQGLQFLIQYYNGEERAKGNILERFSAQQFPDLHSELNLSSLELGDSALYFCASSVRGGTSPLHFGNGTRLTVT.

The V and J genes are TRBV5-1 and TRBJ1-2; unclear D gene. Germline V gene sequence: CDR1 SGHRS, CDR2 YFSETQ. CDR3 size: 14 residues. Trimming took 2 bases from V and 2 from J, leaving 10 bases between them. The CDR3 spells CASSFQTENYGYTF. In nucleotides, the CDR3 is TGCGCCAGCAGCTTCCAGACGGAGAACTATGGCTACACCTTC.

The V call is TRBV2, the J call TRBJ1-5; D remains unclear. V was shortened by 7 bases and J by 0 bases, with 13 bases between the two germline ends. Germline values: CDR1 SNHLY, CDR2 FYNNEI. The CDR3 is made up of 15 amino acids. CDR3 sequence: CASTFDGYSNQPQHF. The CDR3 DNA reads as TGTGCCAGCACTTTCGACGGGTATAGCAATCAGCCCCAGCATTTT.

The rearrangement uses TRBV28 and TRBJ2-1; TRBD2 agrees at 8 bases. Germline lookup yields CDR1 MDHEN and CDR2 SYDVKM. The CDR3 is 17 residues long. The J segment lost 3 bases and the V segment lost 3 bases, leaving 10 bases of the junction unmatched. The CDR3 region is CASSFIVAGWGYNEQFF. The CDR3 bases are TGTGCCAGCAGTTTTATCGTAGCGGGGTGGGGCTACAATGAGCAGTTCTTC.

V is TRBV27 and J is TRBJ1-2; 8 bases match TRBD1. After removal of 6 bases from V and 5 bases from J, the junction contained 5 bases not matched to a gene. This CDR3 is built from 13 residues. The germline V gene has CDR1 MNHEY and CDR2 SMNVEV (reference sequence). DNA for the CDR3: TGTGCCAGCAGCCTTACAGGGGGATATGGCTACACCTTC. This translates into CASSLTGGYGYTF.

The chain joins TRBV24-1 to TRBJ2-2; D ambiguous. CDR1 is KGHDR and CDR2 is SFDVKD in the germline V gene. The germline V and J ends were trimmed by 6 bases and 5 bases, with 6 bases remaining between them. This CDR3 region has 12 residues. CDR3 sequence reads: CATSLSTGELFF. As DNA, the CDR3 is TGTGCCACCAGTCTGTCTACCGGGGAGCTGTTTTTT.

V gene TRBV5-1 combines with J gene TRBJ2-7; the D gene is possibly TRBD1 (6 bases). Germline V lookup: CDR1 SGHRS, CDR2 YFSETQ. Between the trimmed V and J ends, which lost 5 bases and 0 bases, there was a span of 12 bases. This CDR3 region has 14 residues. CDR3 DNA: TGCGCCAGCAGGGTAACAGGGAGCTCCTACGAGCAGTACTTC. Protein sequence: CASRVTGSSYEQYF.

This clone was detected once. V is TRBV18 and J is TRBJ2-5; no reliable D call. V was shortened by 2 bases and J by 2 bases, with 6 bases between the two germline ends. The CDR3 runs to 13 residues. CDR1 and CDR2 (germline): KGHSH, LQKENI. Here the CDR3 DNA reads TGTGCCAGCTCACCAATGGAGCAAGAGACCCAGTACTTC. Its translation: CASSPMEQETQYF.

V and J are TRBV28 and TRBJ1-1, with 7 bases identical to TRBD1. This CDR3 comprises 15 residues. Germline V lookup: CDR1 MDHEN, CDR2 SYDVKM. The V gene end was trimmed by 7 bases and the J gene end by 4 bases; junction bases not matched to a gene: 12. The DNA of the CDR3 is TGTGCCAGCACGTCGGGACAGCCACTTAGCACTGAAGCTTTCTTT. It translates to CASTSGQPLSTEAFF.

This CDR3 reads CASSLRGLNEKLFF. The CDR3 region has the DNA TGTGCCAGCAGCTTGCGGGGACTAAATGAAAAACTGTTTTTT. V is TRBV5-6 and J is TRBJ1-4, with D perhaps matching TRBD1 (5 bases). CDR1 and CDR2 from the germline V gene are SGHDT and YYEEEE. The CDR3 is 14 residues long. Trimming cost V 1 base and J 5 bases, with 9 bases left between them.

The rearrangement links TRBV28 to TRBJ2-3; 15 positions match TRBD2. The V and J ends lost 3 bases and 0 bases, in that order; junction bases with no gene match: 7. The CDR3 length is 19 residues. Germline loops: CDR1 MDHEN, CDR2 SYDVKM. This chain's CDR3 is CASSLGLAGGDTSTDTQYF. The CDR3, as DNA: TGTGCCAGCAGTTTGGGACTAGCGGGGGGCGACACTAGCACAGATACGCAGTATTTT.

This clone was observed a handful of times. V and J are TRBV5-6 and TRBJ1-6; TRBD1 is a possible D gene (5 bases). The germline V gene has CDR1 SGHDT and CDR2 YYEEEE. The CDR3 runs to 14 residues. V lost 3 bases, J lost 8 bases, and 12 bases lay in between. The CDR3 is CASSYGGKDSPLHF. DNA for the CDR3: TGTGCCAGCAGCTATGGGGGGAAGGATTCACCCCTCCACTTT.

The rearrangement joins TRBV29-1 to TRBJ1-2, with TRBD1 identical over 7 bases. CDR1 and CDR2 from the germline V gene are SQVTM and ANQGSEA. The CDR3 length is 16 residues. Germline trimming cut 4 bases from V and 3 bases from J; bases unmatched to any gene: 14. CDR3 sequence (DNA): TGCAGCGTTGTAGGGGGTCAGGGGGGCCTCGACTATGGCTACACCTTC. Translated: CSVVGGQGGLDYGYTF.

The genes are TRBV7-9 and TRBJ2-3, with D uncertain. V dropped 3 bases and J dropped 5 bases, with 15 bases sitting between them. This CDR3 has 15 amino acids. CDR1 and CDR2 from the germline V gene are SEHNR and FQNEAQ (reference sequence). For the CDR3, the DNA is TGTGCCAGCAGCTTGGGCCCCGGTGTGAGAGATACGCAGTATTTT. Its protein product is CASSLGPGVRDTQYF.

The chain has TRBV29-1 and TRBJ2-3, with TRBD2 identical over 7 bases. Germline-derived CDR1 and CDR2 are SQVTM and ANQGSEA. The V and J ends lost 6 bases and 2 bases, in that order; junction bases with no gene match: 5. This CDR3 has 13 amino acids. The CDR3 is CSVRGGYTDTQYF. CDR3 sequence (DNA): TGCAGCGTCCGCGGGGGTTACACAGATACGCAGTATTTT.

The table lists this clone with a count of one. The chain links TRBV4-2 to TRBJ1-1; D gene uncertain. The CDR3 covers 16 residues. Germline V CDR1 and CDR2: LGHNA, YNFKEQ. V lost 0 bases and J lost 3, with 14 bases in between. CDR3 sequence (DNA): TGTGCCAGCAGCCAAGAGGTCTGGCGGAGAGACACTGAAGCTTTCTTT. Residues: CASSQEVWRRDTEAFF.

The chain couples TRBV27 to TRBJ1-1; D unresolved. V gave up 1 base and J gave up 0 bases, with 9 bases separating them. In germline, CDR1 is MNHEY, CDR2 SMNVEV (reference sequence). CDR3 size: 15 residues. DNA of the CDR3: TGTGCCAGCAGTTTATTACAGACGGTGAACACTGAAGCTTTCTTT. Protein sequence: CASSLLQTVNTEAFF.

The chain carries TRBV7-9 and TRBJ2-1, with 9 bases that match TRBD2. Germline values: CDR1 SEHNR, CDR2 FQNEAQ (reference sequence). This CDR3 has 16 amino acids. The junction had 13 bases not matched to a gene; V was cut back by 6 bases and J by 7 bases. CDR3 coding DNA: TGTGCCAGCAGAGCAATTAGCGGGGGCGCTGGGAATGAGCAGTTCTTC. It translates to CASRAISGGAGNEQFF.

The V gene is TRBV29-1, the J gene TRBJ2-3; 11 bases line up with TRBD2. Germline CDR1 is SQVTM and CDR2 is ANQGSEA. The V segment lost 4 bases and the J segment 2 bases; nucleotides outside the gene matches: 5. There are 15 residues in the CDR3. Here the CDR3 DNA reads TGCAGCGTTGCCCTGACTAGCGGGGACACAGATACGCAGTATTTT. It encodes CSVALTSGDTDTQYF.

This chain connects TRBV1 to TRBJ2-7; the table names TRBD2, a call not compared with the DNA. TRBV1 is flagged as a pseudogene. The CDR3 covers 17 residues. CDR3 bases: TGCACCAGCAGCCAAGCTTACCCCGGGACTAGCAGTTACGAGCAGTACTTC. It codes for CTSSQAYPGTSSYEQYF.

The CDR3 loop reads CASTVGRGIVGELFF. CDR3 coding DNA: TGTGCCAGCACCGTCGGCAGGGGAATAGTCGGGGAGCTGTTTTTT. The rearrangement links TRBV7-6 to TRBJ2-2, with D possibly TRBD1 on 6 matching bases. This CDR3 is 15 amino acids long. In germline, CDR1 is SGHVS, CDR2 FNYEAQ. The ends were cut back, 7 bases at V and 7 bases at J, with 19 bases in the middle.

The chain has TRBV28 and TRBJ1-2; perhaps TRBD1 as D (5 bases). With 6 bases removed from V and 1 base from J, the gap between germline ends came to 18 bases. The CDR3 contains 16 residues. CDR1 is MDHEN and CDR2 is SYDVKM in the germline V gene. CDR3 sequence (DNA): TGTGCCAGCAGGGGGAGGGGCGGGGTATTTAACTATGGCTACACCTTC. Translating it yields CASRGRGGVFNYGYTF.

The chain is built from TRBV12-3 or TRBV12-4 and TRBJ1-1; D is possibly TRBD1 (5 bases). The CDR3 is made up of 13 amino acids. Trimming removed 4 bases at V and 0 bases at J, with 6 bases between. CDR3 coding DNA: TGTGCCAGCAGTTCCAGGGTGAACACTGAAGCTTTCTTT. Encoded protein: CASSSRVNTEAFF.

The V and J genes are TRBV15 and TRBJ1-2, with TRBD1 matching over 9 bases. Germline CDR1 reads LNHNV; CDR2 reads YYDKDF (reference sequence). The trim removed 5 bases at V and 8 bases at J, leaving 18 bases unmatched. This CDR3 contains 17 residues. The CDR3, as DNA: TGTGCCACCAGCGGAACGCCGGGACAGGGCTTTTTGCAAGGCTACACCTTC. This encodes CATSGTPGQGFLQGYTF.